This T cell receptor beta chain was sequenced for a study of T cell repertoires in cytomegalovirus infection (dated 2019 in TCRdb). Broadly, across the study: Donor HLA type was relevant to the analysis, as public TCR beta signatures indicated carriage of CMV infection together with the matching HLA type.

What the work shows at the level of the full study, not this receptor alone: Carriers of CMV infection plus the relevant HLA type were discriminated by the cumulative frequency of public TCR beta family members in the study cohort and in an independent approximately 400-donor cohort. The ex vivo response was dominated by HLA-C-restricted CMV-specific TCR beta clonotypes, and the single most frequent clonotype in two of eight donors was supplied by these HLA-C-restricted clonotypes.

The germline V gene supplies CDR1 LGHNT and CDR2 FRNRAP. The junction shows trimming of 3 bases on V and 4 bases on J, and the gene matches do not reach 4 bases of it. Reading from cysteine to phenylalanine, the CDR3 counts 14 amino acids. Of all the DNA, just the CDR3 is kept, 42 bases in frame from base 1. About this clonotype itself: It has no known antigen specificity. Nothing much larger sits one base from this clone, and base qualities are not available.

Sequencing was carried out with an Illumina HiSeq 1500. TCRdb reprocessed the public reads (quality trimming at Q25 with fastp, clone calling with MiXCR) and kept in-frame beta chains. Rows are unified per CDR3 protein, each entry keeping the most common DNA and genes. Counted in this sample were hundreds of thousands of distinct CDR3 sequences; 20% to 25% of them appeared once. The top ten clonotypes cover 8% of the sample. The clonotype originates from a human donor in good health (CMV status not recorded). Some clones in this sample may be carry-over from other donors' samples. The chain was built from TRBV12-5 and TRBJ2-3, and TRBD2 aligns with 7 junction nucleotides. Sequenced material: CD8+ T cells from PBMCs. The sequence in DNA is TGTGCTAGTGGTTTTACTAGCGCGGCAGATACGCAGTATTTT. The translation is CASGFTSAADTQYF.